This T cell receptor beta chain was obtained from a study of response to subunit inactivated influenza vaccine. Germline V gives CDR1 LGHNA, CDR2 YSLEER. The V end was cut by 0 bases, the J end by 2 bases, with 11 bases between. This CDR3 has 15 residues. TCRdb reanalysed the RT-PCR reads using MiXCR and keeps one entry per CDR3 protein. The sample carries 600,000 to 850,000 distinct CDR3 sequences, approximately 14% recorded once. This clonotype was counted between two and nine times. Its antigen is not identified. Study-level results: T cells newly recruited by each seasonal influenza vaccination are few, the authors suggested.

The genes are TRBV4-3 and TRBJ2-7; TRBD2 is a possible D gene (5 bases). The clonotype was recovered from a man aged 45-60 years who received an inactivated influenza vaccine. Material: PBMCs from blood, obtained approximately 15 days before vaccination. CDR3: CASSQDQRTPYEQYF. DNA of the CDR3: TGCGCCAGCAGCCAAGACCAGCGGACTCCCTACGAGCAGTACTTC.